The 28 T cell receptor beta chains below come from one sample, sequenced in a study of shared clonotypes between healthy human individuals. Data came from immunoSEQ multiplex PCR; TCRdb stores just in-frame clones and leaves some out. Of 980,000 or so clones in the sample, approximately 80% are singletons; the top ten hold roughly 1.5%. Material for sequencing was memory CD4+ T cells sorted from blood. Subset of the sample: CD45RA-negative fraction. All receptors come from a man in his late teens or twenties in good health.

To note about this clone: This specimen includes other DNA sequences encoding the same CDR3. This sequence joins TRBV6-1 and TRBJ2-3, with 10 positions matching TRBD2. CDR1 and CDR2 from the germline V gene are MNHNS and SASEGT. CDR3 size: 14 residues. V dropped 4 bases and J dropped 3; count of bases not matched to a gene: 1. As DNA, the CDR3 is TGTGCCAGCAGTGCTAGCGGGGGAACAGATACGCAGTATTTT. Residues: CASSASGGTDTQYF.

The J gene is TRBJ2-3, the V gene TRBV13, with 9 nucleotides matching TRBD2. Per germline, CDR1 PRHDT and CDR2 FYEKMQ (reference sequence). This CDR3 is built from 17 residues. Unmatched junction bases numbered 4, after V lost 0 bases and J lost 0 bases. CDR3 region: CASSLGLAGASTDTQYF. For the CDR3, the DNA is TGTGCCAGCAGCTTAGGTTTAGCGGGGGCAAGCACAGATACGCAGTATTTT.

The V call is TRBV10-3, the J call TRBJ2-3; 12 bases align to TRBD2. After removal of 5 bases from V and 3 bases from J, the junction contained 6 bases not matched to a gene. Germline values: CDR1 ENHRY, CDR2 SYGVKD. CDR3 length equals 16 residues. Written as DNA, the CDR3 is TGTGCCATCAGTCTGACTAGCGGGAGTCCGACAGATACGCAGTATTTT. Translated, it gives CAISLTSGSPTDTQYF.

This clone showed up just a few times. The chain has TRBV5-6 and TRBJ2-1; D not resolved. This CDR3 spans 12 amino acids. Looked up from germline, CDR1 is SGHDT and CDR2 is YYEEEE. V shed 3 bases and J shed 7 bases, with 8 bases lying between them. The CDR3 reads CASSSHWNEQFF. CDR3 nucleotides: TGTGCCAGCAGCTCCCATTGGAATGAGCAGTTCTTC.

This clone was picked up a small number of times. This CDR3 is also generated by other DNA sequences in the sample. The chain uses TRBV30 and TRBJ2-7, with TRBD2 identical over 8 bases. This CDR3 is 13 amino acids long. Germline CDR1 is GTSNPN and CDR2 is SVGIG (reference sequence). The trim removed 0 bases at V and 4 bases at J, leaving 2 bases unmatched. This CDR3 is CAWSVAGGYEQYF. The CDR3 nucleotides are TGTGCCTGGAGTGTCGCGGGGGGATACGAGCAGTACTTC.

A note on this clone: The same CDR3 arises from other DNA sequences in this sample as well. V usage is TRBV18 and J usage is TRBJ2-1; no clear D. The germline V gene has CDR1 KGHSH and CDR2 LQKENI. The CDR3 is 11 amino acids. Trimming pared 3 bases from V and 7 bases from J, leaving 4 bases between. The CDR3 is CASSPLNEQFF. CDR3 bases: TGTGCCAGCTCACCTTTGAATGAGCAGTTCTTC.

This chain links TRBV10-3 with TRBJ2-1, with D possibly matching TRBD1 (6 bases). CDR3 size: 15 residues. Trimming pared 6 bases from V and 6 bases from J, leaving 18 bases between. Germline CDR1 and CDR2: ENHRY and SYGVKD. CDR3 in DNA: TGTGCCATCAGCACCGGACAGACGGGCCCCAATGAGCAGTTCTTC. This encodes CAISTGQTGPNEQFF.

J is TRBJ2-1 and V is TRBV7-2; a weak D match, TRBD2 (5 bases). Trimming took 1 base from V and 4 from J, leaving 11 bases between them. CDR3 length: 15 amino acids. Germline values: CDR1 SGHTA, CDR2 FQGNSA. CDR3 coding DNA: TGTGCCAGCAGCTTAGTCCGGGGAAAATACAATGAGCAGTTCTTC. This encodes CASSLVRGKYNEQFF.

Here the CDR3 DNA reads TGTGCCAGTAGTAACCTACAGGTGGGAGATACGCAGTATTTT. This encodes CASSNLQVGDTQYF. V and J are TRBV19 and TRBJ2-3; D might be TRBD1 (5 bases). The CDR3 spans 14 residues. V lost 4 bases and J lost 5, with 13 bases in between. Germline V gives CDR1 LNHDA, CDR2 SQIVND (reference sequence). Full variable domain (missing parts from reference TRBV19 and TRBJ2-3): DGGITQSPKYLFRKEGQNVTLSCEQNLNHDAMYWYRQDPGQGLRLIYYSQIVNDFQKGDIAEGYSVSREKKESFPLTVTSAQKNPTAFYLCASSNLQVGDTQYFGPGTRLTVL.

CDR3 amino acids: CASSIAGQGAYEQYF. The CDR3 nucleotides are TGTGCCAGTAGTATCGCGGGACAGGGTGCCTACGAGCAGTACTTC. The gene calls are TRBV19 and TRBJ2-7; 9 nucleotides match TRBD1. The CDR3 is 15 residues long. Germline V CDR1 and CDR2: LNHDA, SQIVND (reference sequence). Trimming cost V 3 bases and J 2 bases; bases outside gene matches: 5. The whole variable domain, filled in from reference TRBV19 and TRBJ2-7, reads DGGITQSPKYLFRKEGQNVTLSCEQNLNHDAMYWYRQDPGQGLRLIYYSQIVNDFQKGDIAEGYSVSREKKESFPLTVTSAQKNPTAFYLCASSIAGQGAYEQYFGPGTRLTVT.

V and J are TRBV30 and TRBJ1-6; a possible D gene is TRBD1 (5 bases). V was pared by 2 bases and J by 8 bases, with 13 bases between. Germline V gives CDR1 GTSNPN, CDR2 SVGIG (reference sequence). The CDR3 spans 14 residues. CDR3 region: CAWSTGGRDSPLHF. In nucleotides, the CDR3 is TGTGCCTGGAGTACGGGGGGGAGGGATTCACCCCTCCACTTT.

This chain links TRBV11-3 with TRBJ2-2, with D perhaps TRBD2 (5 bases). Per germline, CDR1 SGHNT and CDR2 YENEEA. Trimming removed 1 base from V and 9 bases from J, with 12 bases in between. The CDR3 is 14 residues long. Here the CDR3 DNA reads TGTGCCAGCAGCTTAGGACGGGGTTCGAGGGAGCTGTTTTTT. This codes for CASSLGRGSRELFF.

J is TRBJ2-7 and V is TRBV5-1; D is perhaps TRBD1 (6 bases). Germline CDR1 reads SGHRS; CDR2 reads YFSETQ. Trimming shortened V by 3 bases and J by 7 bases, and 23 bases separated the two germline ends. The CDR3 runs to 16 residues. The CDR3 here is CASSSLSSGALREQYF. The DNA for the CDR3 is TGCGCCAGCAGCTCACTCTCGTCAGGGGCCCTGAGAGAGCAGTACTTC.

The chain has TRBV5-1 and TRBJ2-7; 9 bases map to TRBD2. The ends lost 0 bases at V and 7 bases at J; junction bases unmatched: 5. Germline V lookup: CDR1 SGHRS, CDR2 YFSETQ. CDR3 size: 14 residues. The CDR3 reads CASSLGGGAKEQYF. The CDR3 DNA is TGCGCCAGCAGCTTGGGCGGGGGGGCAAAGGAGCAGTACTTC.

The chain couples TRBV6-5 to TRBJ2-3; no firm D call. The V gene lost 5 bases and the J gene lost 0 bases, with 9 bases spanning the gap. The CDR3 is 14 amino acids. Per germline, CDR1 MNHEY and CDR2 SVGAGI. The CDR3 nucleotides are TGTGCCAGCAGTCGACCGGCCAGCACAGATACGCAGTATTTT. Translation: CASSRPASTDTQYF.

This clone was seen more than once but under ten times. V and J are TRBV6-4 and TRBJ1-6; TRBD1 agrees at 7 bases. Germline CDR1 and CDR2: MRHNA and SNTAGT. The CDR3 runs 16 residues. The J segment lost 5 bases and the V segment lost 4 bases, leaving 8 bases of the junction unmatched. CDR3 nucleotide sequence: TGTGCCAGCAGTGGATGGACAGGCGGAAATAATTCACCCCTCCACTTT. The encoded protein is CASSGWTGGNNSPLHF.

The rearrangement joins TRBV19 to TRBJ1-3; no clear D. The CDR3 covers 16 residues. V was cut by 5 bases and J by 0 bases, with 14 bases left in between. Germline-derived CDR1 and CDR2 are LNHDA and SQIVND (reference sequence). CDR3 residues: CASSEQLSFSGNTIYF. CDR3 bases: TGTGCCAGTAGTGAACAGCTTTCTTTCTCTGGAAACACCATATATTTT.

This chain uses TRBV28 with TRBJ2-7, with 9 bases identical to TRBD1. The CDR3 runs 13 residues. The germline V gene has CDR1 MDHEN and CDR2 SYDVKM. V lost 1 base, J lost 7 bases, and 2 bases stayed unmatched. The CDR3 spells CASSLYRGREQYF. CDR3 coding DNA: TGTGCCAGCAGTTTATACAGGGGGCGTGAGCAGTACTTC.

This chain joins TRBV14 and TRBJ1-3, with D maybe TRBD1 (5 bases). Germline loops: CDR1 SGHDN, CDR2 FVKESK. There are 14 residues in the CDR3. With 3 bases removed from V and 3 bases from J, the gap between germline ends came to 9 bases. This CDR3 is CASSQPGRGNTIYF. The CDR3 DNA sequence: TGTGCCAGCAGCCAGCCGGGACGTGGAAACACCATATATTTT.

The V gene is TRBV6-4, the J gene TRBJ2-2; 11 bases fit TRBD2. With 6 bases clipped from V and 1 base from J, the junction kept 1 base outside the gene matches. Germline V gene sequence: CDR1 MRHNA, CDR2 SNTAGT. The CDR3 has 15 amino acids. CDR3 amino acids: CASRGTSGNTGELFF. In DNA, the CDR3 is TGTGCCAGCAGGGGGACTAGCGGGAACACCGGGGAGCTGTTTTTT.

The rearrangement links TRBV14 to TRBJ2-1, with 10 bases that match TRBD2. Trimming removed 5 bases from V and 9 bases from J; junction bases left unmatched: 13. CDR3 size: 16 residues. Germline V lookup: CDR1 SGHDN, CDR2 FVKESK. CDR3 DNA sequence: TGTGCCAGCAGCGACAGCGGGAGGGCCCAGGGTACTGAGCAGTTCTTC. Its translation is CASSDSGRAQGTEQFF.

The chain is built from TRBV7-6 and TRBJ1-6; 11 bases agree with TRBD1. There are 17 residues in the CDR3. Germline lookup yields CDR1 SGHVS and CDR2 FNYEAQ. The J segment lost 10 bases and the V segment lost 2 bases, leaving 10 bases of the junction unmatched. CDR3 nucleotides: TGTGCCAGCAGCTTAAGGGGGCCCGGGACAGGGGGGTCACCCCTCCACTTT. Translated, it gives CASSLRGPGTGGSPLHF.

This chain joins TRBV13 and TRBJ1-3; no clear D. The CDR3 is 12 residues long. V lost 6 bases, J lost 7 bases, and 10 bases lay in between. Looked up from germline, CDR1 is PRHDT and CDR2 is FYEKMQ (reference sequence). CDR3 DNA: TGTGCCAGCAGTCAAACCCCTAACACCATATATTTT. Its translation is CASSQTPNTIYF.

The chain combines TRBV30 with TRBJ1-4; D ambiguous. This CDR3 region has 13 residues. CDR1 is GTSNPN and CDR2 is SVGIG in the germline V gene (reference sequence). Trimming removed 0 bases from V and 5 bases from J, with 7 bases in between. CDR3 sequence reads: CAWSVRLNEKLFF. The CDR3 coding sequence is TGTGCCTGGAGTGTAAGATTAAATGAAAAACTGTTTTTT. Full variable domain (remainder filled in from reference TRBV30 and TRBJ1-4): SQTIHQWPATLVQPVGSPLSLECTVEGTSNPNLYWYRQAAGRGLQLLFYSVGIGQISSEVPQNLSASRPQDRQFILSSKKLLLSDSGFYLCAWSVRLNEKLFFGSGTQLSVL.

As DNA, the CDR3 is TGTGCCAGCAGTTTCGGACAGGGGAGTCAGCCCCAGCATTTT. Protein: CASSFGQGSQPQHF. The rearrangement links TRBV2 to TRBJ1-5, with 9 nucleotides matching TRBD1. CDR3 size: 14 residues. With V trimmed by 5 bases and J by 6 bases, 5 bases remained unmatched. Germline V gene sequence: CDR1 SNHLY, CDR2 FYNNEI. Full variable domain (missing parts from reference TRBV2 and TRBJ1-5): EPEVTQTPSHQVTQMGQEVILRCVPISNHLYFYWYRQILGQKVEFLVSFYNNEISEKSEIFDDQFSVERPDGSNFTLKIRSTKLEDSAMYFCASSFGQGSQPQHFGDGTRLSIL.

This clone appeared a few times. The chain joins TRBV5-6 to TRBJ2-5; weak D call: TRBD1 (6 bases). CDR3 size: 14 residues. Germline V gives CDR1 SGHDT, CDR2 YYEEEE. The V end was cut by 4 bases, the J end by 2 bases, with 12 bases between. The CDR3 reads CASSQPDRQETQYF. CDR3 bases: TGTGCCAGCAGCCAGCCGGACAGACAAGAGACCCAGTACTTC.

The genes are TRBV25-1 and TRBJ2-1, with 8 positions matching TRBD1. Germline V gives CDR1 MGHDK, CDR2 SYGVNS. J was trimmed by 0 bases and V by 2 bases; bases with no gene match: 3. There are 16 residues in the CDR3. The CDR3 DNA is TGTGCCAGCAGTGAACCGACAGGGGACTCCTACAATGAGCAGTTCTTC. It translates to CASSEPTGDSYNEQFF. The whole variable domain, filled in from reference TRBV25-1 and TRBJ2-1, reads EADIYQTPRYLVIGTGKKITLECSQTMGHDKMYWYQQDPGMELHLIHYSYGVNSTEKGDLSSESTVSRIRTEHFPLTLESARPSHTSQYLCASSEPTGDSYNEQFFGPGTRLTVL.

CDR3 sequence reads: CASSAGDRNIQYF. The CDR3 DNA reads TGTGCCAGCAGCGCGGGCGATAGGAACATTCAGTACTTC. The chain uses TRBV9 and TRBJ2-4, with D unclear. V was clipped by 3 bases and J by 7 bases, with 11 bases between them. Per the germline V gene, CDR1 is SGDLS and CDR2 is YYNGEE. There are 13 residues in the CDR3. Complete variable domain (other parts from reference TRBV9 and TRBJ2-4): DSGVTQTPKHLITATGQRVTLRCSPRSGDLSVYWYQQSLDQGLQFLIQYYNGEERAKGNILERFSAQQFPDLHSELNLSSLELGDSALYFCASSAGDRNIQYFGAGTRLSVL.